This T cell receptor beta chain appears in the sequencing data of a study of shared clonotypes between healthy human individuals (dated by TCRdb to 2019 to 2021). With respect to the entire study: Three men and a couple of women, aged 18 to 49 years, made up the cohort. To increase sequencing depth and limit assay-specific biases, different laboratories used diverse techniques to prepare libraries and sequence TCR repertoires. To estimate repertoire size and how much clonotype sharing occurs between individuals, the study deeply sequenced the blood TCR repertoires of five healthy adults. For each donor, three plates each were used for CD4 naive and CD4 memory, two plates were used for CD8 naive, and one plate was used for CD8 memory. Leukapheresis yielded between about 0.8 and 8.9 billion PBMCs per donor.

The donors were healthy, HIV-negative adults who had no recently reported acute infections or vaccinations. Only Caucasian adults living in Nashville, Tennessee, USA were represented among the donors. CD4+ T cells were enriched by magnetic negative selection, after which naive cells were positively selected on CD45RA and the negative fraction was taken as the memory subset. After blood collection by leukapheresis, PBMCs were isolated using Ficoll-Histopaque density gradient centrifugation and then cryopreserved in the vapor phase of liquid nitrogen. Purity and quantity of every magnetically sorted T cell population were checked by analytical flow cytometry. Each sorted fraction had its genomic DNA isolated and then quantified by UV absorbance on a Nanodrop 2000c. According to the germline V gene, CDR1 reads MNHNS and CDR2 reads SASEGT. The CDR3 spans 15 residues, from the cysteine through the phenylalanine. Only CDR3 DNA is held: 45 bases, read in frame from base 1. For this chain, trimming is 4 bases at the V end and 7 bases at the J end, and the number of junction bases without a gene match is 10.

About this clone itself: No antigen is known for it. No per-base quality is available; no much larger clone lies one base away.

Using the deep immunoSEQ assay, multiplex PCR amplified TCR CDR3 regions from genomic DNA. Extracted genomic DNA from each cell subset was distributed evenly across all wells of several immunoSEQ 96-well plates, and each plate was treated as a replicate. Each replicate PCR for sorted subsets received 150 to 250 ng genomic DNA, equal to around 32,000 T cell genomes. The purified libraries were quantified using a Qubit 3.0 fluorometer, sized with a Bioanalyzer 2100, and then quantified again using the KAPA Library Quantification kit. Every immunoSEQ 96-well plate was sequenced on a dedicated single-read 150-cycle Illumina NextSeq 550 flow cell. As for how the authors treated the data: Because only junctional sequences without quality scores were contained in the immunoSEQ output, filtering matching that applied to full-length reads could not be performed. Sequences were annotated with PyIR, a Python wrapper for IgBLAST v1.9, using IMGT germline references to assign V/J genes and CDR3. Reads were filtered out if the reads had weak V/J assignments (E-value above 1e-6), no CDR3, stop codons, out-of-frame junctions, or ambiguous translated residues. A V3J clonotype was defined by an identical inferred V gene, J gene, and CDR3 amino acid sequence. Percentage overlap between repertoires was calculated by dividing the number of shared unique clonotypes by the size of the smaller repertoire. Richness of each repertoire was evaluated using RTK rarefaction, the Chao1 estimator, and Recon v2.1 estimates of unobserved clonotypes. OLGA was used to compute generation probabilities for all TCRbeta clonotypes that the gDNA method yielded from a few donors. Entries here come from immuneACCESS through TCRdb and include only in-frame sequences with V and J called. Some clones fail to appear in such tables; in the studies checked, an unresolved V gene covers under half of the shortfall, and the cause of the remainder is unknown. Clone size and the V and J calls come from that table; the DNA yielded D and trimming. The table for this sample lists over a million clones; around three quarters of them were counted only once. Roughly 0.55% of the sample is in the top ten clones.

Results and caveats for the whole study, not just this receptor: Larger estimated clonotype richness was generally found for naive subsets than for memory subsets. Clonotypes shared by all four sorted-subset donors showed higher generation probabilities than non-shared clonotypes. Because the study included a small number of donors, the genetic and exposure-history diversity represented was limited. Rarefaction of sorted-subset datasets indicated incomplete sequencing despite the large sequencing depth. Based on pairwise subsampling, the degree of clonotype sharing among donors was expected to be affected by sequencing depth. Sampling was limited to blood, and TCR repertoires in tissue likely differ from TCR repertoires in blood. Across a handful of donors, approximately 4.9% of naive CD4, around 3.3% of naive CD8, under 2.5% of memory CD4, and approximately 0.42% of memory CD8 clonotypes were shared.

Sequenced input: memory CD4+ T cells from PBMCs. Reading the label with the study, this specimen's cell subset or site is: CD45RA-negative fraction. This sequence uses TRBV6-1 and TRBJ2-1; TRBD1 aligns with 7 central bases. The clonotype originates from a man aged 18 to 29 in good health. Some clones in this sample may be carry-over from other donors' samples. The CDR3 loop reads CASSVPGTARNEQFF. DNA sequence: TGTGCCAGCAGTGTACCCGGGACAGCGAGGAATGAGCAGTTCTTC.